These 8 T cell receptor beta chains share one sample of origin, sequenced in a study of blood T cell repertoires in COVID-19. Some clones are missing from TCRdb's copy, which holds only in-frame ones; the method was immunoSEQ multiplex PCR. Of 300,000 to 400,000 clones in the sample, roughly 88% were seen once. The sequencing sample was made of peripheral blood. The source of these receptors is a woman aged 30 to 39 with COVID-19, enrolled during active disease.

This sequence joins TRBV19 and TRBJ2-3; 9 bases agree with TRBD2. Losses at the gene ends were 5 bases for V and 0 bases for J; bases not matched to a gene: 3. The CDR3 sequence is 15 residues long. Germline-derived CDR1 and CDR2 are LNHDA and SQIVND (reference sequence). The CDR3 bases are TGTGCCAGTAGTCGTCTAGCGGGAAGCACAGATACGCAGTATTTT. It is translated as CASSRLAGSTDTQYF.

The chain recombines TRBV6-5 with TRBJ2-2; no definite D call. The CDR3 contains 14 residues. The V and J ends lost 6 bases and 1 base respectively, with 9 bases between them. The germline gives CDR1 MNHEY, CDR2 SVGAGI. CDR3 sequence: CASSPNGNTGELFF. The CDR3, as DNA: TGTGCCAGCAGCCCAAACGGGAACACCGGGGAGCTGTTTTTT.

This chain joins TRBV2 and TRBJ1-2, with a weak D call TRBD1 (6 bases). The CDR3 length is 14 residues. V was cut by 6 bases and J by 8 bases, with 19 bases left in between. Per the germline V gene, CDR1 is SNHLY and CDR2 is FYNNEI. CDR3 sequence: CASSQTNRVSGYTF. As DNA, the CDR3 is TGTGCCAGCAGCCAAACCAACAGGGTTTCCGGCTACACCTTC.

The CDR3 DNA is TGCGCCAGCAGCTCGGGACTAGCGGGAGGATATGGTGAGCAGTTCTTC. Amino acid sequence: CASSSGLAGGYGEQFF. This chain joins TRBV5-1 and TRBJ2-1; 15 bases match TRBD2. V shed 3 bases and J 9 bases; nucleotides not matched to a gene: 7. CDR1 is SGHRS, CDR2 YFSETQ, per germline. The CDR3 extends over 16 amino acids.

The chain is built from TRBV19 and TRBJ2-3, with unresolved D. The CDR3 length is 15 residues. Germline V gene data show CDR1 as LNHDA and CDR2 as SQIVND (reference sequence). Trimming pared 4 bases from V and 2 bases from J, leaving 13 bases between. The DNA of the CDR3 is TGTGCCAGTAGTACCGCAATGGGCAACACAGATACGCAGTATTTT. This gives the protein CASSTAMGNTDTQYF.

This chain connects TRBV19 to TRBJ2-1; 9 bases agree with TRBD1. The CDR3 covers 14 residues. Germline V CDR1 and CDR2: LNHDA, SQIVND (reference sequence). Losses at the gene ends were 5 bases for V and 7 bases for J; bases not matched to a gene: 6. This CDR3 reads CASSATGGRNEQFF. The CDR3 nucleotides are TGTGCCAGTAGTGCCACAGGGGGCCGGAATGAGCAGTTCTTC.

The rearrangement uses TRBV19 and TRBJ2-1, with 8 bases that match TRBD2. Germline-derived CDR1 and CDR2 are LNHDA and SQIVND (reference sequence). With V trimmed by 5 bases and J by 2 bases, 17 bases remained unmatched. This CDR3 comprises 19 residues. As DNA, the CDR3 is TGTGCCAGTAGTCACCATCCTAATAGCGGGACTGGGGCCTACAATGAGCAGTTCTTC. It translates to CASSHHPNSGTGAYNEQFF.

V and J are TRBV19 and TRBJ1-5, with TRBD1 identical over 8 bases. The germline CDR1 and CDR2 sequences are LNHDA and SQIVND (reference sequence). The ends lost 1 base at V and 6 bases at J; junction bases unmatched: 8. The CDR3 covers 16 residues. CDR3 in amino acids: CASSIGGQGRSQPQHF. The DNA of the CDR3 is TGTGCCAGTAGTATAGGAGGACAGGGAAGGAGTCAGCCCCAGCATTTT.